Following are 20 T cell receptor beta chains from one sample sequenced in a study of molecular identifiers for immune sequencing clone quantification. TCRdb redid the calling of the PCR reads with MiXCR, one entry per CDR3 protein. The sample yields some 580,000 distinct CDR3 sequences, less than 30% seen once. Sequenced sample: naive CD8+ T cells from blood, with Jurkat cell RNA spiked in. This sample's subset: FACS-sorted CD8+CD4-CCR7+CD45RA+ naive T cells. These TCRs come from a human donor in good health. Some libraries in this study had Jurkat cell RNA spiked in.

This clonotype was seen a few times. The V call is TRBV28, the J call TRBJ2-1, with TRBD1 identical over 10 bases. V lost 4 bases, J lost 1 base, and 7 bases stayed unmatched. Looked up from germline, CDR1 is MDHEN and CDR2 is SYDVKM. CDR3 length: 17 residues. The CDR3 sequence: CASSSTGGWTSYNEQFF. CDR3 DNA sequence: TGTGCCAGCAGTTCGACAGGGGGCTGGACGTCCTACAATGAGCAGTTCTTC.

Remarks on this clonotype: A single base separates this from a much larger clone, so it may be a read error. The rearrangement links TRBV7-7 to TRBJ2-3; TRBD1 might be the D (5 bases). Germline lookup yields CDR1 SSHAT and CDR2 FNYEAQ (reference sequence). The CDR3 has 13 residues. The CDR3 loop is CASSFIREDTQYF. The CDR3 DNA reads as TGTGCTAGCAGCTTCATCAGGGAAGATACGCAGTATTTT.

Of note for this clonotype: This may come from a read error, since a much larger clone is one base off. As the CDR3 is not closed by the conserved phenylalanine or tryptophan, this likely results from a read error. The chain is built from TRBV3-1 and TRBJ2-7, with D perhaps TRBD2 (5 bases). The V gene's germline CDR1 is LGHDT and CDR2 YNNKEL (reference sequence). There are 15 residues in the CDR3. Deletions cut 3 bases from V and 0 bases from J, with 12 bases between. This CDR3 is CASSQDSARSYEQYL. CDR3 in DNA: TGTGCCAGCAGCCAGGATAGCGCCCGCTCCTACGAGCAGTACCTC.

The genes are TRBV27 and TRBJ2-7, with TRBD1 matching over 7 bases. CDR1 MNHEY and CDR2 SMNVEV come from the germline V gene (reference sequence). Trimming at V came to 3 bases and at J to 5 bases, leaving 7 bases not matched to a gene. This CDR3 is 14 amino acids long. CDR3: CASSFVQGLDEQYF. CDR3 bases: TGTGCCAGCAGTTTTGTACAGGGGTTGGACGAGCAGTACTTC.

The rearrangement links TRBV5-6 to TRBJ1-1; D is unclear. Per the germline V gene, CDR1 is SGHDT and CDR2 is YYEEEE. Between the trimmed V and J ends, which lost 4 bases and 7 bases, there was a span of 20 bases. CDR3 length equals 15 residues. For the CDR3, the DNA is TGTGCCAGCAGCACCACACAGAGGTCTAGGGATGAAGCTTTCTTT. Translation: CASSTTQRSRDEAFF.

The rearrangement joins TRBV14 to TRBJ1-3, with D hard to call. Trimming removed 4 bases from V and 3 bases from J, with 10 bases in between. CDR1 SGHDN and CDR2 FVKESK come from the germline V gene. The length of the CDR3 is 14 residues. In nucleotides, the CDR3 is TGTGCCAGCAGCCCCGGGGTGCGTGGAAACACCATATATTTT. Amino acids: CASSPGVRGNTIYF.

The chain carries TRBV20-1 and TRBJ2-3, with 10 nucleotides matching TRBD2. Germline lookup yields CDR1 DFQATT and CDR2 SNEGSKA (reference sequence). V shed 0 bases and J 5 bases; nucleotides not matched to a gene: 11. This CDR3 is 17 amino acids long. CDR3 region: CSARDRVAGGLGDTQYF. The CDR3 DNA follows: TGCAGTGCTAGAGATAGGGTAGCGGGGGGACTTGGAGATACGCAGTATTTT.

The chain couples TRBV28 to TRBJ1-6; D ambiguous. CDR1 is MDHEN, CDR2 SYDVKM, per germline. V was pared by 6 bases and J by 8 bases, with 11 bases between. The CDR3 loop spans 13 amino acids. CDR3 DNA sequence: TGTGCCAGCAGCCCCCTTGGGGATTCACCCCTCCACTTT. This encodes CASSPLGDSPLHF.

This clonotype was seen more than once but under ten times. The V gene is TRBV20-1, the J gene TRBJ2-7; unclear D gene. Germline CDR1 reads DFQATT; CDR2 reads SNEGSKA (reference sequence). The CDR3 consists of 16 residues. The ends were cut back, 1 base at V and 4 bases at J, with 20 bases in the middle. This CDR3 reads CSARVRENPSLYEQYF. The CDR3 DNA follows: TGCAGTGCTAGAGTAAGGGAAAACCCCTCCTTGTACGAGCAGTACTTC.

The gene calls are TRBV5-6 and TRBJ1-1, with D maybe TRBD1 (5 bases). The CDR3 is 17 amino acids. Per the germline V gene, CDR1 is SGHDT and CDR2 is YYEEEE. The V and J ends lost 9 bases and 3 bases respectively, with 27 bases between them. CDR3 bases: TGTGCCACCTCCCCCCAGCCGGGACCGAGCCCTTACACTGAAGCTTTCTTT. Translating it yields CATSPQPGPSPYTEAFF.

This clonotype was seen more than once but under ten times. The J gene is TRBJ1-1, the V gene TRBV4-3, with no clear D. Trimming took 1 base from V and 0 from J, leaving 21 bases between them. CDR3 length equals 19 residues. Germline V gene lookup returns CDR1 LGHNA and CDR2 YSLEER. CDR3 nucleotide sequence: TGCGCCAGCAGCCAAGCAGTAACCCGTGAGTCCTTTATGAACACTGAAGCTTTCTTT. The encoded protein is CASSQAVTRESFMNTEAFF.

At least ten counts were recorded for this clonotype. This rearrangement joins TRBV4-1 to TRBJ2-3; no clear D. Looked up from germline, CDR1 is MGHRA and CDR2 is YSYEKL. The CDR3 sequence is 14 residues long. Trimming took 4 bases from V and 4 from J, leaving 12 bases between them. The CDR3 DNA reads TGCGCCAGCAGCCCCCCCAATGCCCCAGATACGCAGTATTTT. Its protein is CASSPPNAPDTQYF.

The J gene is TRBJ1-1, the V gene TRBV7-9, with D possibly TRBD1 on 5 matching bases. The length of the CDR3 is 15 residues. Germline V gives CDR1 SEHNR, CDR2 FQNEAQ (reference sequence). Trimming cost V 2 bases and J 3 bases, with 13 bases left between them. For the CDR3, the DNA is TGTGCCAGCAGCTTATGGGGGGACGGTGACACTGAAGCTTTCTTT. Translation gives CASSLWGDGDTEAFF.

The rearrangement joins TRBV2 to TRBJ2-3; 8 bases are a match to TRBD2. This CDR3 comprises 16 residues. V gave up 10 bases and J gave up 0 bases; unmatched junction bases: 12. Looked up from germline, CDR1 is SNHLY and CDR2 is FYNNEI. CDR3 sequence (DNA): TGTGCCACGGGGAGACGGGGGGGGGCTAGCACAGATACGCAGTATTTT. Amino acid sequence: CATGRRGGASTDTQYF.

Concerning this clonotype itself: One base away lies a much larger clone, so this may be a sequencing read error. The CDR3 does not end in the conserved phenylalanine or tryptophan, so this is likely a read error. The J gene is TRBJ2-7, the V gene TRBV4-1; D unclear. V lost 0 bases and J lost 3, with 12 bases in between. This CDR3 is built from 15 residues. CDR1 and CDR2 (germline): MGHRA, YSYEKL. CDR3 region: CASSQEPVGGYEQYS. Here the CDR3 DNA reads TGCGCCAGCAGCCAAGAGCCCGTCGGTGGCTACGAGCAGTACTCC.

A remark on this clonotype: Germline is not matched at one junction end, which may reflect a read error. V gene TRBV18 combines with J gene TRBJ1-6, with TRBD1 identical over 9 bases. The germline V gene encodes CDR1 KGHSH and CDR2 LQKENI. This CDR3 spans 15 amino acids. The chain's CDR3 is CTSSPEGTGNSPLHF. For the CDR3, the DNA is TGTACCAGCTCACCGGAGGGGACAGGGAATTCACCCCTCCACTTT.

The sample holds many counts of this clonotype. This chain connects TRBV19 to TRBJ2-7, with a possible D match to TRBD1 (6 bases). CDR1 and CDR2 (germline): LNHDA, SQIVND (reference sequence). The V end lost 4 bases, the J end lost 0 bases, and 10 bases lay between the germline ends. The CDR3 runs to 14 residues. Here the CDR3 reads CASSTGTNSYEQYF. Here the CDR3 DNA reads TGTGCCAGTAGTACCGGGACAAACTCCTACGAGCAGTACTTC.

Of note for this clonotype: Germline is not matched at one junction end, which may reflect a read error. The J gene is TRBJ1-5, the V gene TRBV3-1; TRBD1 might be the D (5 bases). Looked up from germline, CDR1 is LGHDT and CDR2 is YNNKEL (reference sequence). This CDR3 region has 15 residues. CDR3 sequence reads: CVSSRGDFSNQPQHF. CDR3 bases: TGTGTCAGCAGCCGGGGGGACTTTAGCAATCAGCCCCAGCATTTT.

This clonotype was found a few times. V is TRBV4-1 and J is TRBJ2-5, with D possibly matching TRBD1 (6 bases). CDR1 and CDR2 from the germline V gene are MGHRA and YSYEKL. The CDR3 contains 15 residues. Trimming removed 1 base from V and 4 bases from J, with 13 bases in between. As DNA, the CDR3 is TGCGCCAGCAGCCAAGTTAACAGGGTTGGAGAGACCCAGTACTTC. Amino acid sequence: CASSQVNRVGETQYF.

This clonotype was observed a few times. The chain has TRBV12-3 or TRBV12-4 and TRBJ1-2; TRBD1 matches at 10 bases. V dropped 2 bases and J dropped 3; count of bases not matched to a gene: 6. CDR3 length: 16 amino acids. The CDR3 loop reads CASSLHDRGLYYGYTF. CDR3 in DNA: TGTGCCAGCAGTTTACACGACAGGGGGCTTTACTATGGCTACACCTTC.